This T cell receptor beta chain was documented in a study of T-cell reconstitution after alpha-beta-depleted transplantation in children. Germline-derived CDR1 and CDR2 are SGHTA and FQGNSA. The CDR3 has 13 amino acids. Trimming shortened V by 5 bases and J by 8 bases, and 10 bases separated the two germline ends. Unique molecular identifiers were incorporated when the TCRbeta library was constructed. TCRdb reprocessed the PCR reads with MiXCR, giving one entry per CDR3 protein. The table records about 270,000 distinct CDR3 sequences, 9.9% of them present only once. The TCR was taken from a human donor who donated a stem cell graft to a child with SCID. The sequenced sample was PBMCs from the stem cell graft donor, obtained from the stem cell graft. V gene TRBV7-2 combines with J gene TRBJ1-6, with a possible D match to TRBD1 (5 bases). The CDR3 coding sequence is TGTGCCAGCAGCCGCGCGGGGGATTCACCCCTCCACTTT. This sequence encodes CASSRAGDSPLHF.